This T cell receptor beta chain is from a study of PD-L1 blockade in urothelial cancer (dated by TCRdb to the late 2010s). For the wider study: Therapy was started in the mid-2010s for all patients, and atezolizumab 1,200 mg was administered intravenously every 3 weeks. Durable clinical benefit was achieved by nine patients but not by the remaining 20. In the same patients, pretreatment tumors underwent whole exome sequencing and RNA sequencing in addition to TCR sequencing. Durable clinical benefit was defined as a progression-free survival longer than 6 months, and TCR features were additionally tested against progression-free survival and overall survival. Blood samples were analyzed at two time points: 3 weeks after treatment start (second dose) and 6 weeks after treatment start. Blood samples gave median yields of about 150,000 T cells and over 80,000 unique TCRs, along with a median clonality of about 0.084. Pretreatment tumor samples and matched peripheral blood, collected serially before and after atezolizumab treatment, underwent TCR sequencing. Patients had an ECOG performance status of 0 or 1 and had received between 0 and 3 prior chemotherapy regimens. The study, an exploratory multi-omic analysis, examined somatic, immune and clinical correlates of response to PD-L1 blockade with atezolizumab in urothelial cancer. Pretreatment blood TCR-seq was available for about 27 patients, at least one posttreatment blood collection was obtained for about 24 patients, and tumor TCR-seq was available for about 24 patients. About 90% of the roughly 29 patients were males with bladder-origin urothelial cancer, and about 60% of the roughly 30 reported a prior smoking history.

Each PCR received spiked-in synthetic TCR analog templates so that absolute template abundance could be estimated from read counts. Using the immunoSEQ assay, TCRbeta CDR3 regions were amplified from genomic DNA with bias-controlled V and J gene primers. Sequencing of rearranged TCRbeta segments was performed at approximately 20X coverage. Per the source publication's procedure: Sequencing errors were corrected by clustering, and CDR3s were annotated against IMGT so that V, D and J genes could be assigned. Downstream analyses used only productive TCRbeta rearrangements and left out out-of-frame or stop-codon sequences. Clonality was computed as one minus Shannon entropy normalized by the log of the number of unique productive sequences. Fisher's exact test with Benjamini-Hochberg correction, at a threshold of adjusted p below 0.01, was used to find clones that differed between time points or between blood and tumor. Drawn from immuneACCESS, this table holds only the in-frame rearrangements with V and J called that TCRdb kept. Clones are partly lost; checked studies trace under half to an unresolved V gene and leave the rest unexplained. The D gene and trimming were derived from the DNA, and the V and J assignments and clone size from that table. The sample data list about 66,000 clones, and 88% of these were observed just once. Together, the top ten hold around 10% of the sample.

Study-wide findings and limitations: Small sample size (n ≈ 27) and many exploratory analyses mean the results are intended to be hypothesis-generating. A pretreatment peripheral blood TCR clonality below the median was linked to improved progression-free and overall survival. Among patients with durable benefit, tumor-associated TCR clones showed greater expansion in peripheral blood 3 weeks after treatment started (n of about 20, p = 0.022).

Notes on this clone: Its target antigen remains unknown. Within one base of it there is no much larger clone, and no base qualities were kept.

The sample's time point label, in plain terms: peripheral blood 6 weeks after treatment start. The cohort comprised roughly 30 patients with locally advanced or metastatic urothelial carcinoma treated at Memorial Sloan Kettering on a trial protocol. Peripheral blood mononuclear cells were collected pretreatment and during treatment, at between 1 and 8 total time points per patient. The Qiagen DNeasy Blood extraction kit was used to purify genomic DNA from total PBMCs and tumor samples. PBMCs were collected pretreatment and during treatment, and were isolated and stored as previously described. The TCR was taken from a man aged 60 to 75 with urothelial cancer. Sample: PBMCs, taken around atezolizumab (anti-PD-L1) treatment.

Here is the DNA: TGCGCCAGCAGTTCCACCGGGACAGTTAACGAGCAGTACTTC. This translates into CASSSTGTVNEQYF. The rearrangement joined TRBV5-1 to TRBJ2-7, with 7 middle bases fitting TRBD1. The CDR3, from cysteine to phenylalanine, totals 14 residues. The entry retains the CDR3 DNA only, 42 bases that are in frame from base 1. V is trimmed back by 5 bases and J by 5 bases, and the junction contains 10 bases that no gene match accounts for. From a lookup of the germline V gene, CDR1 and CDR2 are SGHRS and YFSETQ.